Presented here are 28 T cell receptor beta chains from one specimen sequenced in a study of blood T cell repertoires in COVID-19. Produced via immunoSEQ multiplex PCR; TCRdb's table is partial and in-frame only. Of approximately 210,000 clones listed, about 89% are singletons. Input material: peripheral blood. These receptors were taken from a woman aged 40 to 49 with acute or convalescent COVID-19.

V and J are TRBV5-1 and TRBJ2-3; 7 nucleotides line up with TRBD2. Per the germline V gene, CDR1 is SGHRS and CDR2 is YFSETQ. The CDR3 consists of 14 residues. The trim removed 3 bases at V and 6 bases at J, leaving 7 bases unmatched. In DNA form, the CDR3 reads TGCGCCAGCAGCTCCGGGACTATAGGGGATACGCAGTATTTT. It yields the protein CASSSGTIGDTQYF.

This CDR3 reads CASSLVLGGTETQYF. CDR3 sequence (DNA): TGTGCCAGCAGCTTAGTTCTGGGGGGGACAGAGACCCAGTACTTC. This chain uses TRBV7-7 with TRBJ2-5, with TRBD2 matching over 7 bases. The CDR3 extends over 15 amino acids. V lost 1 base and J lost 4; bases outside the gene matches: 6. In germline, CDR1 is SSHAT, CDR2 FNYEAQ (reference sequence).

V usage is TRBV19 and J usage is TRBJ2-3, with no clear D. The CDR3 totals 13 residues. Germline-derived CDR1 and CDR2 are LNHDA and SQIVND (reference sequence). V lost 1 base and J 2 bases, leaving 4 bases between the germline ends. In DNA form, the CDR3 reads TGTGCCAGTAGTATAGCCAACACAGATACGCAGTATTTT. It yields the protein CASSIANTDTQYF.

A single count supports this clone. J is TRBJ1-1 and V is TRBV5-1; D is possibly TRBD1 (5 bases). Germline V gene lookup returns CDR1 SGHRS and CDR2 YFSETQ. The CDR3 has 15 amino acids. V lost 3 bases, J lost 1 base, and 13 bases lay in between. The CDR3 sequence: CASSSTTVSNTEAFF. CDR3 coding DNA: TGCGCCAGCAGCTCCACGACAGTATCGAACACTGAAGCTTTCTTT.

The V gene is TRBV11-2, the J gene TRBJ1-2; D gene unclear. Trimming cost V 5 bases and J 3 bases, with 10 bases left between them. The CDR3 is 13 amino acids. CDR1 is SGHAT and CDR2 is FQNNGV in the germline V gene. CDR3 nucleotides: TGTGCCAGCAGCCCAACTTTAGACTATGGCTACACCTTC. Encoded protein: CASSPTLDYGYTF.

This clone was seen a single time. The chain carries TRBV3-1 (or the pseudogene TRBV3-2) and TRBJ2-1; 10 nucleotides line up with TRBD2. Germline V CDR1 and CDR2: LGHDT, YNNKEL (reference sequence). The CDR3 loop spans 15 amino acids. Trimming at V came to 4 bases and at J to 2 bases, leaving 2 bases not matched to a gene. The CDR3 protein is CASSPTSGAYNEQFF. In DNA, the CDR3 is TGTGCCAGCAGCCCTACTAGCGGGGCCTACAATGAGCAGTTCTTC.

The chain couples TRBV19 to TRBJ1-1; TRBD1 agrees at 7 bases. Germline values: CDR1 LNHDA, CDR2 SQIVND (reference sequence). The CDR3 sequence is 14 residues long. The junction had 2 bases not matched to a gene; V was cut back by 3 bases and J by 1 base. The CDR3 nucleotides read TGTGCCAGTAGTATCGGGACAGCGAACACTGAAGCTTTCTTT. This encodes CASSIGTANTEAFF.

This clone occurred once. The chain carries TRBV24-1 and TRBJ1-6; perhaps TRBD1 as D (6 bases). From germline, CDR1 is KGHDR and CDR2 SFDVKD. The ends were cut back, 9 bases at V and 6 bases at J, with 11 bases in the middle. This CDR3 is 13 amino acids long. The CDR3 protein is CATSYRANSPLHF. CDR3 nucleotide sequence: TGTGCCACCTCTTACAGGGCTAATTCACCCCTCCACTTT.

Here the CDR3 reads CSVEGTSGGEEFF. CDR3 coding DNA: TGCAGCGTTGAGGGGACTAGCGGGGGGGAGGAGTTCTTC. The chain is built from TRBV29-1 and TRBJ2-1, with 16 positions matching TRBD2. J gave up 14 bases and V 3 bases, and 4 bases lay outside the gene matches. Germline V gene data show CDR1 as SQVTM and CDR2 as ANQGSEA. The CDR3 runs 13 residues.

The chain joins TRBV19 to TRBJ1-1; TRBD1 is a possible D gene (5 bases). V was shortened by 3 bases and J by 6 bases, with 14 bases between the two germline ends. The CDR3 is 14 amino acids. Germline CDR1 and CDR2: LNHDA and SQIVND (reference sequence). In nucleotides, the CDR3 is TGTGCCAGTAGTATTAGGGGTGCATTACCTGAAGCTTTCTTT. This sequence encodes CASSIRGALPEAFF.

The chain joins TRBV5-6 to TRBJ1-2; no clear D gene. Germline CDR1 is SGHDT and CDR2 is YYEEEE. The length of the CDR3 is 14 residues. Trimming stripped 4 bases from V and 8 bases from J, with 18 bases between. The CDR3 nucleotides are TGTGCCAGCAGCATCCGGGAGACGAGGTGGGGCTACACCTTC. It yields the protein CASSIRETRWGYTF. Full variable domain (missing parts from reference TRBV5-6 and TRBJ1-2): DAGVTQSPTHLIKTRGQQVTLRCSPKSGHDTVSWYQQALGQGPQFIFQYYEEEERQRGNFPDRFSGHQFPNYSSELNVNALLLGDSALYLCASSIRETRWGYTFGSGTRLTVV.

The chain links TRBV2 to TRBJ1-1, with TRBD1 matching over 8 bases. The CDR3 covers 14 residues. J was trimmed by 1 base and V by 7 bases; bases with no gene match: 5. Germline V gives CDR1 SNHLY, CDR2 FYNNEI. The chain's CDR3 is CASIRQGPNTEAFF. As DNA, the CDR3 is TGTGCCAGCATTAGACAGGGGCCGAACACTGAAGCTTTCTTT.

The chain carries TRBV6-4 and TRBJ2-3, with 10 bases that match TRBD1. The CDR3 is made up of 14 amino acids. Germline V gives CDR1 MRHNA, CDR2 SNTAGT. The V and J ends lost 6 bases and 2 bases, in that order; junction bases with no gene match: 2. The CDR3 reads CASSGQGVTDTQYF. CDR3 nucleotides: TGTGCCAGCAGCGGACAGGGGGTCACAGATACGCAGTATTTT.

V and J are TRBV9 and TRBJ1-2, with D possibly being TRBD1 (6 bases). CDR3 length: 15 amino acids. Germline CDR1 is SGDLS and CDR2 is YYNGEE. V was trimmed by 3 bases and J by 4 bases, leaving 16 bases between them. The CDR3: CASSGDRQEVYGYTF. CDR3 DNA: TGTGCCAGCAGCGGAGATCGACAGGAAGTCTATGGCTACACCTTC. Using reference TRBV9 and TRBJ1-2 for the parts outside the CDR3, the full variable domain is DSGVTQTPKHLITATGQRVTLRCSPRSGDLSVYWYQQSLDQGLQFLIQYYNGEERAKGNILERFSAQQFPDLHSELNLSSLELGDSALYFCASSGDRQEVYGYTFGSGTRLTVV.

CDR3 protein: CASNPLAGLETQYF. In DNA, the CDR3 is TGCGCCAGCAACCCACTAGCGGGGTTAGAGACCCAGTACTTC. The chain employs TRBV5-1 and TRBJ2-5; TRBD2 aligns across 10 bases. Germline V gene lookup returns CDR1 SGHRS and CDR2 YFSETQ. This CDR3 region has 14 residues. The ends lost 6 bases at V and 4 bases at J; junction bases unmatched: 6.

The chain employs TRBV19 and TRBJ2-3; D possibly corresponds to TRBD2 (6 bases). This CDR3 comprises 16 residues. CDR1 LNHDA and CDR2 SQIVND come from the germline V gene (reference sequence). Trimming took 5 bases from V and 0 from J, leaving 15 bases between them. CDR3 region: CASSSISGASTDTQYF. The CDR3, as DNA: TGTGCCAGTAGTTCCATTAGCGGAGCTAGCACAGATACGCAGTATTTT.

V usage is TRBV5-1 and J usage is TRBJ1-2; D is undetermined. CDR1 is SGHRS and CDR2 is YFSETQ in the germline V gene. CDR3 size: 15 residues. Trimming took 1 base from V and 0 from J, leaving 10 bases between them. The CDR3 loop is CASSLSSGTNYGYTF. The CDR3, as DNA: TGCGCCAGCAGCTTGTCATCGGGGACTAACTATGGCTACACCTTC.

This sequence joins TRBV12-3 or TRBV12-4 and TRBJ1-5; tentative D call: TRBD1 (6 bases). The CDR3 consists of 13 residues. V was clipped by 5 bases and J by 4 bases, with 9 bases between them. CDR3 loop: CASSLGQNQPQHF. CDR3 DNA: TGTGCCAGCAGTCTGGGACAAAATCAGCCCCAGCATTTT.

The rearrangement joins TRBV30 to TRBJ1-2; D is perhaps TRBD1 (5 bases). The V end was cut by 4 bases, the J end by 4 bases, with 13 bases between. This CDR3 region has 13 residues. CDR1 and CDR2 (germline): GTSNPN, SVGIG (reference sequence). The CDR3 loop is CAWKRGLLYGYTF. The CDR3 bases are TGTGCCTGGAAAAGGGGACTCCTCTATGGCTACACCTTC.

The V and J genes are TRBV6-5 and TRBJ1-3, with D hard to call. The CDR3 has 12 residues. With 6 bases removed from V and 8 bases from J, the gap between germline ends came to 11 bases. Germline V lookup: CDR1 MNHEY, CDR2 SVGAGI. CDR3: CASSREGYTIYF. CDR3 in DNA: TGTGCCAGCAGCCGGGAGGGTTACACCATATATTTT.

This chain links TRBV19 with TRBJ2-7, with D hard to call. Trimming removed 3 bases from V and 3 bases from J, with 9 bases in between. CDR1 and CDR2 from the germline V gene are LNHDA and SQIVND (reference sequence). The CDR3 consists of 13 residues. The CDR3 protein is CASSIGGSYEQYV. CDR3 in DNA: TGTGCCAGTAGTATCGGCGGCAGCTACGAGCAGTACGTC.

The chain links TRBV11-2 to TRBJ1-5; the D is unclear. The CDR3 is 13 amino acids. Germline-derived CDR1 and CDR2 are SGHAT and FQNNGV. The V end lost 1 base, the J end lost 5 bases, and 6 bases lay between the germline ends. The CDR3 region is CASSLGDYQPQHF. DNA of the CDR3: TGTGCCAGCAGCTTAGGAGATTATCAGCCCCAGCATTTT.

V is TRBV4-2 and J is TRBJ1-2, with D possibly being TRBD1 (5 bases). Germline CDR1 is LGHNA and CDR2 is YNFKEQ. Trimming left V 0 bases short and J 4 bases short, with 12 bases between. The CDR3 is 15 amino acids. CDR3 DNA sequence: TGTGCCAGCAGCCAAGAAGACAGCCAGCTCTATGGCTACACCTTC. It is translated as CASSQEDSQLYGYTF.

The V call is TRBV9, the J call TRBJ1-3, with 7 bases aligning to TRBD1. The ends lost 0 bases at V and 1 base at J; junction bases unmatched: 7. From germline, CDR1 is SGDLS and CDR2 YYNGEE. The CDR3 loop spans 17 amino acids. This chain's CDR3 is CASSVGPRGLSGNTIYF. CDR3 bases: TGTGCCAGCAGCGTAGGACCAAGGGGGCTATCTGGAAACACCATATATTTT. The entire variable domain, with the rest obtained from reference TRBV9 and TRBJ1-3, is as follows: DSGVTQTPKHLITATGQRVTLRCSPRSGDLSVYWYQQSLDQGLQFLIQYYNGEERAKGNILERFSAQQFPDLHSELNLSSLELGDSALYFCASSVGPRGLSGNTIYFGEGSWLTVV.

This chain uses TRBV10-3 with TRBJ2-3; D is ambiguous. The germline V gene encodes CDR1 ENHRY and CDR2 SYGVKD. V was shortened by 4 bases and J by 9 bases, with 11 bases between the two germline ends. The CDR3 loop spans 12 amino acids. CDR3 amino acids: CAISVRSETQYF. The CDR3 bases are TGTGCCATCAGTGTGAGAAGTGAGACGCAGTATTTT.

This sequence joins TRBV12-3 or TRBV12-4 and TRBJ1-1; possible D gene TRBD1, 5 bases. The CDR3 length is 12 residues. Trimming took 6 bases from V and 5 from J, leaving 10 bases between them. The CDR3 here is CASRPQGTEAFF. CDR3 DNA: TGTGCCAGCAGGCCTCAGGGAACTGAAGCTTTCTTT.

The rearrangement links TRBV4-1 to TRBJ2-1; 9 bases are shared with TRBD2. The CDR3 contains 18 residues. Germline V gene data show CDR1 as MGHRA and CDR2 as YSYEKL. V shed 4 bases, J shed 0 bases, and the junction held 10 bases outside the gene matches. CDR3 sequence (DNA): TGCGCCAGCAGCCGTCAGGAGCGGGGGGTCAGCTCCTACAATGAGCAGTTCTTC. Translating it yields CASSRQERGVSSYNEQFF.

The rearrangement joins TRBV5-1 to TRBJ1-2; TRBD1 matches 9 bases. With V trimmed by 1 base and J by 5 bases, 6 bases remained unmatched. The germline CDR1 and CDR2 sequences are SGHRS and YFSETQ. The CDR3 has 15 residues. DNA for the CDR3: TGCGCCAGCAGCTTGTTTTTCGGACAGGGGTATGGCTACACCTTC. Translated: CASSLFFGQGYGYTF.